Listed below are T cell receptor beta chains from one sample, sequenced in a study of T cells after yellow fever vaccination. Via MiXCR, TCRdb re-called the 5' RACE reads, giving one row per CDR3 protein. This table has about 94,000 distinct CDR3 sequences, about 8.2% appearing once. The sequenced sample was CD8+ T cells not binding an NS4B(214-222) dextramer, sorted from PBMCs, obtained approximately 15 days after the first yellow fever vaccination. The receptor source for this set is a man aged 18 to 30 who received the YFV17D yellow fever vaccine. The CDR3 runs from the conserved cysteine through the conserved F or W. Each record gives: D gene, J gene, V gene, clone size, CDR3 protein, CDR3 DNA. D genes are given only for firm matches. Only part of the rows carry a size: once, few, many, or a class if the clone is expanded.

D gene: -; J gene: TRBJ1-6; V gene: TRBV6-2/TRBV6-3; clone size: many; CDR3 protein: CASARSSYNSPLHF; CDR3 DNA: TGTGCCAGCGCCCGGAGCTCCTATAATTCACCCCTCCACTTT
D gene: TRBD1; J gene: TRBJ2-1; V gene: TRBV6-5; clone size: -; CDR3 protein: CASRYRGLDNEQFF; CDR3 DNA: TGTGCCAGCAGGTACAGGGGTCTGGACAATGAGCAGTTCTTC
D gene: -; J gene: TRBJ1-1; V gene: TRBV7-9; clone size: few; CDR3 protein: CASSLPRRDTEAFF; CDR3 DNA: TGTGCCAGCAGCTTACCCCGCCGGGACACTGAAGCTTTCTTT
D gene: TRBD2; J gene: TRBJ2-1; V gene: TRBV6-5; clone size: -; CDR3 protein: CASSYFSGGHNEQFF; CDR3 DNA: TGTGCCAGCAGTTACTTTAGCGGGGGTCACAATGAGCAGTTCTTC
D gene: -; J gene: TRBJ2-3; V gene: TRBV6-5; clone size: few; CDR3 protein: CASSYEGNTDTQYF; CDR3 DNA: TGTGCCAGCAGTTACGAGGGGAACACAGATACGCAGTATTTT
D gene: -; J gene: TRBJ1-1; V gene: TRBV10-3; clone size: few; CDR3 protein: CATTRSYTGGLGTEAFF; CDR3 DNA: TGTGCCACCACACGCTCCTACACGGGGGGGCTGGGCACTGAAGCTTTCTTT
D gene: -; J gene: TRBJ2-2; V gene: TRBV20-1; clone size: -; CDR3 protein: CSAVSTGELFF; CDR3 DNA: TGCAGTGCTGTCAGCACCGGGGAGCTGTTTTTT
D gene: -; J gene: TRBJ2-7; V gene: TRBV5-1; clone size: few; CDR3 protein: CASSVAGRGQYEQYF; CDR3 DNA: TGCGCCAGCAGCGTCGCGGGCAGGGGTCAGTACGAGCAGTACTTC
D gene: -; J gene: TRBJ1-5; V gene: TRBV20-1; clone size: -; CDR3 protein: CSARHRNQPQHF; CDR3 DNA: TGCAGTGCTAGACACAGGAATCAGCCCCAGCATTTT
D gene: TRBD1; J gene: TRBJ1-1; V gene: TRBV15; clone size: few; CDR3 protein: CATSGRTGGGLTFF; CDR3 DNA: TGTGCCACCAGCGGAAGGACAGGGGGCGGCCTAACTTTCTTT
D gene: TRBD2; J gene: TRBJ2-5; V gene: TRBV4-1; clone size: few; CDR3 protein: CASSPAPPGLYRKGETQYF; CDR3 DNA: TGCGCCAGCAGCCCCGCCCCGCCGGGACTATATAGGAAGGGGGAGACCCAGTACTTC
D gene: -; J gene: TRBJ1-1; V gene: TRBV25-1; clone size: -; CDR3 protein: CASSWGNTEAFF; CDR3 DNA: TGTGCCAGCAGCTGGGGGAACACTGAAGCTTTCTTT
D gene: -; J gene: TRBJ1-1; V gene: TRBV4-2; clone size: -; CDR3 protein: CASSLRYGGYTEAFF; CDR3 DNA: TGTGCCAGCAGCCTCCGATACGGGGGCTACACTGAAGCTTTCTTT
D gene: TRBD2; J gene: TRBJ2-1; V gene: TRBV7-9; clone size: few; CDR3 protein: CASSLGRLAGERNEQFF; CDR3 DNA: TGTGCCAGCAGCTTAGGGCGGCTAGCGGGGGAGCGCAATGAGCAGTTCTTC
D gene: TRBD1; J gene: TRBJ1-6; V gene: TRBV7-9; clone size: few; CDR3 protein: CASSGRDSRGAPLHF; CDR3 DNA: TGTGCCAGCAGCGGCAGGGACAGCCGGGGAGCACCCCTCCACTTT
D gene: -; J gene: TRBJ1-2; V gene: TRBV20-1; clone size: -; CDR3 protein: CSALGGAGENPNYGYTF; CDR3 DNA: TGCAGTGCTCTTGGAGGGGCAGGGGAAAATCCTAACTATGGCTACACCTTC
D gene: -; J gene: TRBJ2-2; V gene: TRBV7-2; clone size: many; CDR3 protein: CASSFIQVNTGELFF; CDR3 DNA: TGTGCCAGCAGCTTTATCCAGGTCAACACCGGGGAGCTGTTTTTT
D gene: TRBD2; J gene: TRBJ2-5; V gene: TRBV11-2; clone size: many; CDR3 protein: CASSLESGGRGQETQYF; CDR3 DNA: TGTGCCAGCAGCTTAGAAAGCGGGGGGCGGGGACAAGAGACCCAGTACTTC
D gene: -; J gene: TRBJ1-6; V gene: TRBV20-1; clone size: few; CDR3 protein: CSASTGSSYNSPLHF; CDR3 DNA: TGCAGTGCTAGTACAGGGAGCTCCTATAATTCACCCCTCCACTTT
D gene: TRBD1; J gene: TRBJ1-1; V gene: TRBV6-1; clone size: few; CDR3 protein: CASRPGQGRNTEAFF; CDR3 DNA: TGTGCCAGCAGACCGGGACAGGGGCGGAACACTGAAGCTTTCTTT
D gene: -; J gene: TRBJ1-1; V gene: TRBV29-1; clone size: -; CDR3 protein: CSVGQINTEAFF; CDR3 DNA: TGCAGCGTTGGACAGATTAACACTGAAGCTTTCTTT
D gene: TRBD1; J gene: TRBJ2-1; V gene: TRBV5-5; clone size: -; CDR3 protein: CASSLAGTGGNEQFF; CDR3 DNA: TGTGCCAGCAGCTTGGCCGGGACAGGGGGCAATGAGCAGTTCTTC
D gene: TRBD1; J gene: TRBJ2-7; V gene: TRBV3-1; clone size: -; CDR3 protein: CASSLGQGNPLADEQYF; CDR3 DNA: TGTGCCAGCAGCCTAGGACAGGGTAACCCGCTTGCCGACGAGCAGTACTTC
D gene: -; J gene: TRBJ1-2; V gene: TRBV7-2; clone size: -; CDR3 protein: CASSLGLGSYGYTF; CDR3 DNA: TGTGCCAGCAGCCTTGGCCTGGGGAGCTATGGCTACACCTTC
D gene: -; J gene: TRBJ1-1; V gene: TRBV15; clone size: -; CDR3 protein: CATSSGGEILLMNTEAFF; CDR3 DNA: TGTGCCACCAGCTCTGGTGGGGAAATACTACTCATGAACACTGAAGCTTTCTTT
D gene: -; J gene: TRBJ1-5; V gene: TRBV7-9; clone size: few; CDR3 protein: CASSDFGDGNQPQHF; CDR3 DNA: TGTGCCAGCAGCGATTTTGGGGATGGCAATCAGCCCCAGCATTTT
D gene: -; J gene: TRBJ2-1; V gene: TRBV19; clone size: -; CDR3 protein: CATRPWASSYNEQFF; CDR3 DNA: TGTGCCACCCGACCTTGGGCTAGCTCCTACAATGAGCAGTTCTTC
D gene: -; J gene: TRBJ1-6; V gene: TRBV28; clone size: few; CDR3 protein: CASSLSGHHYNSPLHF; CDR3 DNA: TGTGCCAGCAGTTTATCGGGACACCACTATAATTCACCCCTCCACTTT
D gene: TRBD2; J gene: TRBJ2-1; V gene: TRBV4-3; clone size: -; CDR3 protein: CASSQDPLALNEQFF; CDR3 DNA: TGCGCCAGCAGCCAAGATCCACTAGCGTTAAATGAGCAGTTCTTC
D gene: -; J gene: TRBJ2-2; V gene: TRBV24-1; clone size: many; CDR3 protein: CATSEPRTLDTGELFF; CDR3 DNA: TGTGCCACCAGTGAGCCTAGGACCCTAGACACCGGGGAGCTGTTTTTT
D gene: -; J gene: TRBJ2-1; V gene: TRBV7-9; clone size: many; CDR3 protein: CASRGARDEQFF; CDR3 DNA: TGTGCTAGCAGGGGGGCTAGGGATGAGCAGTTCTTC
D gene: -; J gene: TRBJ1-1; V gene: TRBV4-1; clone size: -; CDR3 protein: CASSQAVNTEAFF; CDR3 DNA: TGCGCCAGCAGCCAAGCCGTGAACACTGAAGCTTTCTTT
D gene: -; J gene: TRBJ1-2; V gene: TRBV29-1; clone size: many; CDR3 protein: CSVAETANYGYTF; CDR3 DNA: TGCAGCGTAGCCGAGACGGCTAACTATGGCTACACCTTC
D gene: TRBD2; J gene: TRBJ2-1; V gene: TRBV20-1; clone size: many; CDR3 protein: CSRKSGDEQFF; CDR3 DNA: TGCAGTAGAAAGAGCGGGGATGAGCAGTTCTTC
D gene: -; J gene: TRBJ2-5; V gene: TRBV18; clone size: many; CDR3 protein: CASSPPGRSSQETQYF; CDR3 DNA: TGTGCCAGCTCACCACCCGGGCGATCCTCCCAAGAGACCCAGTACTTC
D gene: TRBD1; J gene: TRBJ1-2; V gene: TRBV12-3/TRBV12-4; clone size: few; CDR3 protein: CASSFIGTGLGYTF; CDR3 DNA: TGTGCCAGCAGTTTTATAGGGACAGGGCTGGGCTACACCTTC
D gene: -; J gene: TRBJ1-1; V gene: TRBV11-1; clone size: many; CDR3 protein: CASSLGIMDTDWRNTEAFF; CDR3 DNA: TGTGCCAGCAGCTTAGGGATTATGGACACAGACTGGAGGAACACTGAAGCTTTCTTT
D gene: -; J gene: TRBJ1-5; V gene: TRBV7-2; clone size: few; CDR3 protein: CASSSPNQPQHF; CDR3 DNA: TGTGCCAGCAGCTCTCCCAATCAGCCCCAGCATTTT
D gene: -; J gene: TRBJ2-1; V gene: TRBV6-4; clone size: few; CDR3 protein: CASSLTGTNNEQFF; CDR3 DNA: TGTGCCAGCAGTCTTACCGGGACCAACAATGAGCAGTTCTTC
D gene: TRBD1; J gene: TRBJ1-5; V gene: TRBV24-1; clone size: few; CDR3 protein: CATSDLIDRDEDQPQHF; CDR3 DNA: TGTGCCACCAGTGATCTAATAGACAGGGACGAGGATCAGCCCCAGCATTTT
D gene: TRBD2; J gene: TRBJ2-7; V gene: TRBV4-1; clone size: -; CDR3 protein: CASSQEKRGGYEQYF; CDR3 DNA: TGCGCCAGCAGCCAAGAGAAGCGGGGGGGCTACGAGCAGTACTTC
D gene: -; J gene: TRBJ2-3; V gene: TRBV3-1; clone size: -; CDR3 protein: CASSQGVVVGADTQYF; CDR3 DNA: TGTGCCAGCAGCCAAGGAGTCGTCGTGGGGGCAGATACGCAGTATTTT
D gene: -; J gene: TRBJ1-6; V gene: TRBV4-1; clone size: few; CDR3 protein: CASSQQSYNSPLHF; CDR3 DNA: TGCGCCAGCAGCCAGCAAAGCTATAATTCACCCCTCCACTTT
D gene: -; J gene: TRBJ2-1; V gene: TRBV7-9; clone size: -; CDR3 protein: CASSFTNEQFF; CDR3 DNA: TGTGCCAGCAGCTTTACTAATGAGCAGTTCTTC
D gene: -; J gene: TRBJ2-7; V gene: TRBV30; clone size: many; CDR3 protein: CAWSSGRFYEQYF; CDR3 DNA: TGTGCCTGGAGCTCTGGACGGTTCTACGAGCAGTACTTC
D gene: -; J gene: TRBJ2-7; V gene: TRBV7-2; clone size: -; CDR3 protein: CASSLVARSSYEQYF; CDR3 DNA: TGTGCCAGCAGCTTAGTCGCCCGAAGCTCCTACGAGCAGTACTTC
D gene: TRBD1; J gene: TRBJ2-6; V gene: TRBV6-1; clone size: few; CDR3 protein: CASSLGTGWSSGANVLTF; CDR3 DNA: TGTGCCAGCTCCCTCGGGACAGGGTGGAGCTCTGGGGCCAACGTCCTGACTTTC
D gene: -; J gene: TRBJ2-7; V gene: TRBV7-6; clone size: few; CDR3 protein: CASSHWGDGQYF; CDR3 DNA: TGTGCCAGCAGCCATTGGGGGGACGGGCAGTACTTC
D gene: TRBD1; J gene: TRBJ2-3; V gene: TRBV7-2; clone size: few; CDR3 protein: CASSLGQRGTDTQYF; CDR3 DNA: TGTGCCAGCAGCTTGGGACAGAGAGGCACAGATACGCAGTATTTT